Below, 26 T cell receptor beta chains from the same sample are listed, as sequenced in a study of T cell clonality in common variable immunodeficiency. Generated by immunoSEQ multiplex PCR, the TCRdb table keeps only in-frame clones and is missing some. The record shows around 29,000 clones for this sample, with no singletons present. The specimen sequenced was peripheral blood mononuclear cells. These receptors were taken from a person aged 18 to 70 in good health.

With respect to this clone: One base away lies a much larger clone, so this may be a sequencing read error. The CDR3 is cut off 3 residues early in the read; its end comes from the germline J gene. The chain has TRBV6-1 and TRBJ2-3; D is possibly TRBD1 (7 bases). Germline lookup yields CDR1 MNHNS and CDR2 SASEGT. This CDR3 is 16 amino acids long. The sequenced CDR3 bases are TGTGCCAGCGGTGATTGGAGGGGGCGAGGCACAGATACG. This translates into CASGDWRGRGTDT. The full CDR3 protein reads CASGDWRGRGTDTQYF.

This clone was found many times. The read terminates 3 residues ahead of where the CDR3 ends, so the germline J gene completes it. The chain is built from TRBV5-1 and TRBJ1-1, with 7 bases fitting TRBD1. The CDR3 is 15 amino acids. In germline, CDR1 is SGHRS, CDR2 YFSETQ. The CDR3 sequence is CASSLAGGQAIKAFF. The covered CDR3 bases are TGCGCCAGCAGCTTGGCCGGCGGACAGGCCATAAAA.

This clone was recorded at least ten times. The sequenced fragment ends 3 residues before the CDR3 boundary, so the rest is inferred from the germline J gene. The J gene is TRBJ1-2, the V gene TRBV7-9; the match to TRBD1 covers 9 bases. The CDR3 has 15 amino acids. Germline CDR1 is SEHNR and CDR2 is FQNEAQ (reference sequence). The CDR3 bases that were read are TGTGCCAGCAGCTACCCAGACAGGGGGATGAAGGGC. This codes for CASSYPDRGMKG. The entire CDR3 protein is CASSYPDRGMKGYTF. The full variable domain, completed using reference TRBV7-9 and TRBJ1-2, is DTGVSQNPRHKITKRGQNVTFRCDPISEHNRLYWYRQTLGQGPEFLTYFQNEAQLEKSRLLSDRFSAERPKGSFSTLEIQRTEQGDSAMYLCASSYPDRGMKGYTFGSGTRLTVV.

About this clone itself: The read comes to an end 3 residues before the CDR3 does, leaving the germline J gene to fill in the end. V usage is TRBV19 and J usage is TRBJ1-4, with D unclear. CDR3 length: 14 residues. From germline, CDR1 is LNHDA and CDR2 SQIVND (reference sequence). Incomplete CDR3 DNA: TGTGCCAGTAGTATGCCGCAAAACTATTCACCA. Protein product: CASSMPQNYSP. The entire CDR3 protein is CASSMPQNYSPLFF.

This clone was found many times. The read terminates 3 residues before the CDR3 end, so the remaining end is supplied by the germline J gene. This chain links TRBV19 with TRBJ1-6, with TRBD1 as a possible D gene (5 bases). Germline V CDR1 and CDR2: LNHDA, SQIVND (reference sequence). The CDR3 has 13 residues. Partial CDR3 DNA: TGTGCCAGTAGTGGCGTCCGAAAGGGGCCC. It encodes CASSGVRKGP. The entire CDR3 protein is CASSGVRKGPLHF.

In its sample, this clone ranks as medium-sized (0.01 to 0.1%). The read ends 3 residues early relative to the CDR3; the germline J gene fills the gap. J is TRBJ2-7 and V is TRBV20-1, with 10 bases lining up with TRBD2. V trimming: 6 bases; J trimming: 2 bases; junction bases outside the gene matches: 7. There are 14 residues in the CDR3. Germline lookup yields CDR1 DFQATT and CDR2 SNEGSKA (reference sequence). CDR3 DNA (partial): TGCAGTGCCTTTTCCGGGACTAGCGCCTACGAG. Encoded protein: CSAFSGTSAYE. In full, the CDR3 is CSAFSGTSAYEQYF.

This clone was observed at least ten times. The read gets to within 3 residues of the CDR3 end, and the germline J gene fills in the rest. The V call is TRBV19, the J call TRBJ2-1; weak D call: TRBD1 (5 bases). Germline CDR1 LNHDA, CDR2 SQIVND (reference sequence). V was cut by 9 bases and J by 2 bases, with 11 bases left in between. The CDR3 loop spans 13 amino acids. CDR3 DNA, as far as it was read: TGTGCCAGCTTAGGGGCCGCCTACAATGAG. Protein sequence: CASLGAAYNE. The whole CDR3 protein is CASLGAAYNEQFF.

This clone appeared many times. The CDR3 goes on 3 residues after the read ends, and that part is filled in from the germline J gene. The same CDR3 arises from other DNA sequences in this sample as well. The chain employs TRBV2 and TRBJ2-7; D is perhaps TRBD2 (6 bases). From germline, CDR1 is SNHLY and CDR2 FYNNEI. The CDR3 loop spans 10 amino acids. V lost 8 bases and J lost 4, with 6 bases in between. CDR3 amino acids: CASGGYEQYF. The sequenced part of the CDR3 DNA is TGTGCCAGCGGAGGGTACGAG.

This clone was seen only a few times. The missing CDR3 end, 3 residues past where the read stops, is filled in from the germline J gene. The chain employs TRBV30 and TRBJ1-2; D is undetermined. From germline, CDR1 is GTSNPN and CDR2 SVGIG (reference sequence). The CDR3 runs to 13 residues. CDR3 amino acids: CAWRVPSSYDYTF. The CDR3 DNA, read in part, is TGTGCCTGGAGAGTCCCGTCCTCCTACGAC.

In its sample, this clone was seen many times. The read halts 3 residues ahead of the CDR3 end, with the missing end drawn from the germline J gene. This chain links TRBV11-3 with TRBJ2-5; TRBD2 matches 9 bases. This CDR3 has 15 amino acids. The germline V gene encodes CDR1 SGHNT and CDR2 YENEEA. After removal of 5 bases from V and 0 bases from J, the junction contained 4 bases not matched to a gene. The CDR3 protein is CASSPGLAHQETQYF. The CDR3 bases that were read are TGTGCCAGCAGCCCAGGACTAGCGCACCAAGAGACC.

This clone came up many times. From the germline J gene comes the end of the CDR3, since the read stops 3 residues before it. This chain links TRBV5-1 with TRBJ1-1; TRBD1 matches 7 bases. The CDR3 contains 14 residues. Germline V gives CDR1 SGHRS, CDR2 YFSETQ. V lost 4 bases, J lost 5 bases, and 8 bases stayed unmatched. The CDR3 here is CASSGTGTATEAFF. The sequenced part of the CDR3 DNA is TGCGCCAGCAGCGGTACCGGGACAGCAACTGAA.

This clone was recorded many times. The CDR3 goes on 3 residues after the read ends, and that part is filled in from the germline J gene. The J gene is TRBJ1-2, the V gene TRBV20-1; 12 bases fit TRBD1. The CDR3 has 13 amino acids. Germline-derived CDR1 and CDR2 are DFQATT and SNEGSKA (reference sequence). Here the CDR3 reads CSAAGTGGSGYTF. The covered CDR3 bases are TGCAGTGCGGCCGGGACAGGGGGCTCAGGC.

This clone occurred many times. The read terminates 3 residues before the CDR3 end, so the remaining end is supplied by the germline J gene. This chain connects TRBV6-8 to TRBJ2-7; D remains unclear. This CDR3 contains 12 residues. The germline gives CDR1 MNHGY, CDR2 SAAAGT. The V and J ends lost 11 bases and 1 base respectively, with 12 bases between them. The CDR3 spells CAPVLESYEQYF. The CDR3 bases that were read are TGTGCCCCCGTCCTAGAGTCCTACGAG.

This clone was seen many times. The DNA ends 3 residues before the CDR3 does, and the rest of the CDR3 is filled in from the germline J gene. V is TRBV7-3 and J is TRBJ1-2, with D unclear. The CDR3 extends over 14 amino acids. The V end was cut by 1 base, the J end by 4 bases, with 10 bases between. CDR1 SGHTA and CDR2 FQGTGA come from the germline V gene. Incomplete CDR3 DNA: TGTGCCAGCAGCTTAAATGGGCTCGGCTATGGC. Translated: CASSLNGLGYG. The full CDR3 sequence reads CASSLNGLGYGYTF. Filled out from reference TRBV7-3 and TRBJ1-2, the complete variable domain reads GAGVSQTPSNKVTEKGKYVELRCDPISGHTALYWYRQSLGQGPEFLIYFQGTGAADDSGLPNDRFFAVRPEGSVSTLKIQRTERGDSAVYLCASSLNGLGYGYTFGSGTRLTVV.

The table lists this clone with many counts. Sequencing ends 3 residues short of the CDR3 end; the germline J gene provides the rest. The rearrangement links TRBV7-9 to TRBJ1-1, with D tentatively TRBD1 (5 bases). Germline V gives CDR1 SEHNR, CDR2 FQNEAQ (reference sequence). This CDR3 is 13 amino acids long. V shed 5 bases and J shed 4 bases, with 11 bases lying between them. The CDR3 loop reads CASSPPGGTEAFF. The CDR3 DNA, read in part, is TGTGCCAGCAGCCCCCCGGGGGGCACTGAA.

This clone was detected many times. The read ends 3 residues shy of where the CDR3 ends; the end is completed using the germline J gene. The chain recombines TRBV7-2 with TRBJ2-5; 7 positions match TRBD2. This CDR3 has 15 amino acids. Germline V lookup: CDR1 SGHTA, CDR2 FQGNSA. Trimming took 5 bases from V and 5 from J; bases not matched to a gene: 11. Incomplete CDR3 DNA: TGTGCCAGCAGCATAAGTTGGGGGGAGGGTGAGACC. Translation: CASSISWGEGET. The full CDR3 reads CASSISWGEGETQYF.

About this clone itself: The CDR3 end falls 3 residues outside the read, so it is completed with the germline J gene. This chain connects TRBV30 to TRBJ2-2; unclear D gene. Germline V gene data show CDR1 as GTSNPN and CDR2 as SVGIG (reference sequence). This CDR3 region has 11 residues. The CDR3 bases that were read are TGTGCCTGGAGTGTCGGTGAAAAG. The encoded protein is CAWSVGEK. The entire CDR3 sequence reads CAWSVGEKLFF.

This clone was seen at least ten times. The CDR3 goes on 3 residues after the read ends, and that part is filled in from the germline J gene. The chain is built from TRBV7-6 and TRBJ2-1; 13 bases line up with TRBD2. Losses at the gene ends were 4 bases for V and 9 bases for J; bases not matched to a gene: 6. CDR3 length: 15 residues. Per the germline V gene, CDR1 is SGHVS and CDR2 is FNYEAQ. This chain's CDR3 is CASSSTSGRAGEQFF. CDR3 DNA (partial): TGTGCCAGCAGCTCTACTAGCGGGAGGGCCGGTGAG.

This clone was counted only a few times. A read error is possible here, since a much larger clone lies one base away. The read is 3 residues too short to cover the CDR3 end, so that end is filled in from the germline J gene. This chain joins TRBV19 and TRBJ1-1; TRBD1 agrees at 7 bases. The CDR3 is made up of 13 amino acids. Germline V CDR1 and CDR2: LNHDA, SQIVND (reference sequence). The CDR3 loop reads CASSIDLNRGAFF. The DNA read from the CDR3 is TGTGCCAGTAGTATAGATTTGAACAGGGGA. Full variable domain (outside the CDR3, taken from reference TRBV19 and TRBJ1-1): DGGITQSPKYLFRKEGQNVTLSCEQNLNHDAMYWYRQDPGQGLRLIYYSQIVNDFQKGDIAEGYSVSREKKESFPLTVTSAQKNPTAFYLCASSIDLNRGAFFGQGTRLTVV.

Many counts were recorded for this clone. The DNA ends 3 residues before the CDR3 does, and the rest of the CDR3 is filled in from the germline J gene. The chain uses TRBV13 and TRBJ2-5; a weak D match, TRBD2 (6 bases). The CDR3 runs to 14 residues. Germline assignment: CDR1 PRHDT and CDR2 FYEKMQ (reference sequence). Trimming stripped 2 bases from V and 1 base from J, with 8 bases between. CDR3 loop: CASSLWGLQETQYF. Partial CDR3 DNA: TGTGCCAGCAGCTTATGGGGACTCCAAGAGACC.

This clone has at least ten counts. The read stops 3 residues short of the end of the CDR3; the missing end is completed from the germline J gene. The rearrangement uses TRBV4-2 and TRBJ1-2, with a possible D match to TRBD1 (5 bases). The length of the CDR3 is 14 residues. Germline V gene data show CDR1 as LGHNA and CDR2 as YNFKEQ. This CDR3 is CASSQEVRVEGYTF. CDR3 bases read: TGTGCCAGCAGCCAAGAAGTCAGGGTCGAAGGC.

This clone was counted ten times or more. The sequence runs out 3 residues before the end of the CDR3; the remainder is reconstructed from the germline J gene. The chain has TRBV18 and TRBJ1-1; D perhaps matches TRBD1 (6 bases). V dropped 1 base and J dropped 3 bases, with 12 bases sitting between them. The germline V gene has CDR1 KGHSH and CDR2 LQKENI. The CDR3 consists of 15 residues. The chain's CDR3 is CASSPRTEIYTEAFF. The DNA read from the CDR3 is TGTGCCAGCTCACCACGGACAGAGATATACACTGAA.

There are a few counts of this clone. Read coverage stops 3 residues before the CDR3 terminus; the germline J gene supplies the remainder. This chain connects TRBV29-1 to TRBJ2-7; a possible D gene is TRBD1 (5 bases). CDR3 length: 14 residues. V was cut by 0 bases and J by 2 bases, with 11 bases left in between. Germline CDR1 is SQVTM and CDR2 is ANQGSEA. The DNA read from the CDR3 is TGCAGCGTTGAAGATGGGGCTAGGGCCTACGAG. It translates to CSVEDGARAYE. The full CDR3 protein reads CSVEDGARAYEQYF.

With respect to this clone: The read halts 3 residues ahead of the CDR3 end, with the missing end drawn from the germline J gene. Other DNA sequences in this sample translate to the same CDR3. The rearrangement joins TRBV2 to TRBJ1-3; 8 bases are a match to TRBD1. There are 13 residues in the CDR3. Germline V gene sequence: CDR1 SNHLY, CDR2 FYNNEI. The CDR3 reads CAGSGGPGNTIYF. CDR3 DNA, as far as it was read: TGTGCTGGTTCAGGGGGCCCTGGAAACACC. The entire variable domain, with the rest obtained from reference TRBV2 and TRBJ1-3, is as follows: EPEVTQTPSHQVTQMGQEVILRCVPISNHLYFYWYRQILGQKVEFLVSFYNNEISEKSEIFDDQFSVERPDGSNFTLKIRSTKLEDSAMYFCAGSGGPGNTIYFGEGSWLTVV.

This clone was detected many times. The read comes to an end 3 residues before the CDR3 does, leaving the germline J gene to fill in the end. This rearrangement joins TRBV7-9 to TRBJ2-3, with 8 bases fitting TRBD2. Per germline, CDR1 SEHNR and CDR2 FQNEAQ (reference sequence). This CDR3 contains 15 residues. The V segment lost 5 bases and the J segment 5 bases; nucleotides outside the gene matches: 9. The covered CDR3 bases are TGTGCCAGCAGCCCGGCACTAGCGGAGCGAGATACG. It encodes CASSPALAERDT. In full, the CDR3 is CASSPALAERDTQYF.

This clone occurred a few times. The part of the CDR3 DNA that was read is TGTGCCAGTAGTCTCATCACTGGGCGTTACGACTATGGC. As protein: CASSLITGRYDYG. The entire CDR3 is CASSLITGRYDYGYTF. The chain uses TRBV19 and TRBJ1-2; D call uncertain. The read terminates 3 residues before the CDR3 end, so the remaining end is supplied by the germline J gene. The CDR3 runs to 16 residues. Per germline, CDR1 LNHDA and CDR2 SQIVND (reference sequence). With 5 bases removed from V and 3 bases from J, the gap between germline ends came to 19 bases.